Shown below are 27 T cell receptor beta chains from a single sample sequenced in a study of blood T cell repertoires in COVID-19. The assay was immunoSEQ multiplex PCR, and TCRdb's table has in-frame clones only and misses some. The sample records some 100,000 clones, about 80% being singletons. Sequencing input: peripheral blood. Receptor source: a human donor in a cohort sampled during active COVID-19.

The chain uses TRBV19 and TRBJ1-3, with TRBD1 identical over 8 bases. The CDR3 length is 16 residues. The junction had 4 bases not matched to a gene; V was cut back by 3 bases and J by 0 bases. CDR1 is LNHDA, CDR2 SQIVND, per germline (reference sequence). CDR3 in DNA: TGTGCCAGTAGTATCGGGACAGGATACTCTGGAAACACCATATATTTT. This encodes CASSIGTGYSGNTIYF.

V is TRBV6-1 and J is TRBJ2-1, with 8 positions matching TRBD1. The germline V gene has CDR1 MNHNS and CDR2 SASEGT. V gave up 2 bases and J gave up 6 bases; unmatched junction bases: 6. The CDR3 consists of 15 residues. In DNA form, the CDR3 reads TGTGCCAGCAGTGAAACTTGGACAGGGTCCAATGAGCAGTTCTTC. This codes for CASSETWTGSNEQFF.

This clone was seen only once. The CDR3 reads CASSFGSGGTGNTIYF. The CDR3 coding sequence is TGTGCCAGCAGTTTTGGTTCTGGGGGGACGGGAAACACCATATATTTT. J is TRBJ1-3 and V is TRBV27; perhaps TRBD1 as D (5 bases). The CDR3 has 16 amino acids. Germline V gives CDR1 MNHEY, CDR2 SMNVEV (reference sequence). V was cut by 3 bases and J by 4 bases, with 16 bases left in between.

The chain uses TRBV24-1 and TRBJ2-1; a possible D gene is TRBD2 (6 bases). Germline V gene data show CDR1 as KGHDR and CDR2 as SFDVKD. The CDR3 runs to 15 residues. V lost 3 bases and J lost 5, with 13 bases in between. CDR3 region: CATSDRAGTHNEQFF. The CDR3 region has the DNA TGTGCCACCAGTGATCGAGCGGGTACCCACAATGAGCAGTTCTTC.

This clone showed up many times. V gene TRBV2 combines with J gene TRBJ2-6; no firm D call. Looked up from germline, CDR1 is SNHLY and CDR2 is FYNNEI. The CDR3 runs to 16 residues. With 11 bases removed from V and 0 bases from J, the gap between germline ends came to 17 bases. The CDR3 DNA reads TGTGCCTCTAAGAGGTACCAATACTCTGGGGCCAACGTCCTGACTTTC. Protein: CASKRYQYSGANVLTF.

This sequence joins TRBV2 and TRBJ2-7; 7 nucleotides align to TRBD1. The J segment lost 3 bases and the V segment lost 7 bases, leaving 3 bases of the junction unmatched. The CDR3 is 12 amino acids. Per germline, CDR1 SNHLY and CDR2 FYNNEI. The CDR3 region has the DNA TGTGCCAGCACCCGGGACAGCTACGAGCAGTACTTC. It is translated as CASTRDSYEQYF.

This chain connects TRBV7-9 to TRBJ1-6, with D maybe TRBD1 (5 bases). CDR3 length: 15 amino acids. Looked up from germline, CDR1 is SEHNR and CDR2 is FQNEAQ (reference sequence). The germline V and J ends were trimmed by 5 bases and 5 bases, with 13 bases remaining between them. The CDR3 DNA sequence: TGTGCCAGCAGCGCGCGGGAAGGGGATAATTCACCCCTCCACTTT. This translates into CASSAREGDNSPLHF.

The CDR3 region is CASSLLGGEQFF. CDR3 sequence (DNA): TGTGCCAGCAGTTTATTGGGGGGGGAGCAGTTCTTC. This rearrangement joins TRBV28 to TRBJ2-1; 7 nucleotides match TRBD2. There are 12 residues in the CDR3. Germline V CDR1 and CDR2: MDHEN, SYDVKM. V shed 1 base, J shed 10 bases, and the junction held 1 base outside the gene matches.

The chain links TRBV18 to TRBJ2-1, with 8 bases matching TRBD1. The J segment lost 7 bases and the V segment lost 4 bases, leaving 12 bases of the junction unmatched. Germline V gives CDR1 KGHSH, CDR2 LQKENI. This CDR3 comprises 16 residues. CDR3 sequence: CASSRTQGAGLNEQFF. CDR3 in DNA: TGTGCCAGCTCACGGACCCAGGGGGCTGGGTTGAATGAGCAGTTCTTC.

This sequence joins TRBV28 and TRBJ2-3; 12 bases are a match to TRBD1. The length of the CDR3 is 17 residues. V gave up 5 bases and J gave up 1 base; unmatched junction bases: 7. Germline CDR1 reads MDHEN; CDR2 reads SYDVKM. DNA of the CDR3: TGTGCCAGCAGTCCTCAGGGACAGGGGGCAGGCACAGATACGCAGTATTTT. It yields the protein CASSPQGQGAGTDTQYF. Full variable domain (missing parts from reference TRBV28 and TRBJ2-3): DVKVTQSSRYLVKRTGEKVFLECVQDMDHENMFWYRQDPGLGLRLIYFSYDVKMKEKGDIPEGYSVSREKKERFSLILESASTNQTSMYLCASSPQGQGAGTDTQYFGPGTRLTVL.

V gene TRBV12-3 or TRBV12-4 combines with J gene TRBJ2-1; no reliable D call. This CDR3 is 11 amino acids long. The V gene lost 6 bases and the J gene lost 7 bases, with 7 bases spanning the gap. The CDR3 DNA reads TGTGCCAGCAGCCTCTTTAATGAGCAGTTCTTC. Amino acids: CASSLFNEQFF.

The chain carries TRBV13 and TRBJ1-4, with 9 bases matching TRBD1. Germline values: CDR1 PRHDT, CDR2 FYEKMQ (reference sequence). Trimming at V came to 6 bases and at J to 4 bases, leaving 6 bases not matched to a gene. The CDR3 totals 15 residues. The CDR3 DNA reads as TGTGCCAGCAGTTTTCGACAGGGGGTTAATGAAAAACTGTTTTTT. Translated, it gives CASSFRQGVNEKLFF.

This clone was seen a few times. CDR3 sequence (DNA): TGTGCCAGCAGCTCTCCTCGGAAAGACAGGATTTTCACTGAAGCTTTCTTT. This codes for CASSSPRKDRIFTEAFF. The chain recombines TRBV7-8 with TRBJ1-1, with D possibly being TRBD1 (6 bases). The germline V gene encodes CDR1 SGHVS and CDR2 FQNEAQ. V was trimmed by 4 bases and J by 4 bases, leaving 22 bases between them. The CDR3 has 17 amino acids.

This clone was observed a handful of times. The rearrangement links TRBV7-2 to TRBJ2-2, with D unclear. Looked up from germline, CDR1 is SGHTA and CDR2 is FQGNSA. V gave up 3 bases and J gave up 0 bases, with 8 bases separating them. The CDR3 contains 15 residues. The chain's CDR3 is CASSLVQTNTGELFF. CDR3 DNA sequence: TGTGCCAGCAGCTTGGTTCAGACGAACACCGGGGAGCTGTTTTTT.

The chain employs TRBV27 and TRBJ1-2; D uncertain. There are 14 residues in the CDR3. The germline V and J ends were trimmed by 4 bases and 2 bases, with 11 bases remaining between them. Germline V gene sequence: CDR1 MNHEY, CDR2 SMNVEV (reference sequence). In DNA, the CDR3 is TGTGCCAGCAGTTCCACTCGGGAGAACTATGGCTACACCTTC. Translating gives CASSSTRENYGYTF.

The CDR3: CASTPGSFGAEAFF. For the CDR3, the DNA is TGTGCCAGCACCCCCGGGTCCTTCGGAGCTGAAGCTTTCTTT. The chain employs TRBV6-5 and TRBJ1-1; D is undetermined. The CDR3 totals 14 residues. Germline V gives CDR1 MNHEY, CDR2 SVGAGI. V gave up 7 bases and J gave up 6 bases, with 18 bases separating them.

The genes are TRBV7-9 and TRBJ1-2; maybe TRBD1 (5 bases). The V end lost 0 bases, the J end lost 0 bases, and 11 bases lay between the germline ends. The germline V gene has CDR1 SEHNR and CDR2 FQNEAQ (reference sequence). CDR3 length equals 16 residues. CDR3 region: CASSLARQTANYGYTF. CDR3 DNA: TGTGCCAGCAGCTTAGCGAGGCAGACAGCTAACTATGGCTACACCTTC. Full variable domain (outside the CDR3, taken from reference TRBV7-9 and TRBJ1-2): DTGVSQNPRHKITKRGQNVTFRCDPISEHNRLYWYRQTLGQGPEFLTYFQNEAQLEKSRLLSDRFSAERPKGSFSTLEIQRTEQGDSAMYLCASSLARQTANYGYTFGSGTRLTVV.

This clone was seen only a few times. The chain uses TRBV4-1 and TRBJ1-5; D remains ambiguous. This CDR3 has 18 residues. V was clipped by 0 bases and J by 1 base, with 16 bases between them. Germline V CDR1 and CDR2: MGHRA, YSYEKL. CDR3 sequence: CASSQEPLGAASNQPQHF. In nucleotides, the CDR3 is TGCGCCAGCAGCCAAGAACCCCTCGGTGCGGCCAGCAATCAGCCCCAGCATTTT.

CDR3 in DNA: TGTGCCAGCAGCTATCGACAGGGGTATAGCAATCAGCCCCAGCATTTT. It encodes CASSYRQGYSNQPQHF. The chain recombines TRBV5-6 with TRBJ1-5, with 8 nucleotides matching TRBD1. V shed 3 bases and J 0 bases; nucleotides not matched to a gene: 5. Per germline, CDR1 SGHDT and CDR2 YYEEEE. The CDR3 runs 16 residues.

V and J are TRBV19 and TRBJ1-4; D is ambiguous. Germline assignment: CDR1 LNHDA and CDR2 SQIVND (reference sequence). With 6 bases removed from V and 7 bases from J, the gap between germline ends came to 21 bases. The CDR3 has 16 residues. The CDR3 here is CASSIKRRITSEKLFF. CDR3 in DNA: TGTGCCAGTAGCATAAAGCGGAGGATTACAAGTGAAAAACTGTTTTTT.

This sequence joins TRBV7-8 and TRBJ2-1; 10 bases fit TRBD2. CDR3 length: 12 residues. CDR1 and CDR2 from the germline V gene are SGHVS and FQNEAQ. Unmatched junction bases numbered 8, after V lost 5 bases and J lost 16 bases. CDR3 sequence (DNA): TGTGCCAGCAGCGGGAGCGGGAGGGCCCAATTCTTC. It encodes CASSGSGRAQFF.

The rearrangement joins TRBV2 to TRBJ2-3; D might be TRBD1 (5 bases). Deletions cut 6 bases from V and 0 bases from J, with 16 bases between. Germline CDR1 is SNHLY and CDR2 is FYNNEI. The length of the CDR3 is 16 residues. This chain's CDR3 is CASRRQSGRSTDTQYF. The DNA of the CDR3 is TGTGCCAGCAGGCGACAGAGTGGGCGAAGCACAGATACGCAGTATTTT.

V usage is TRBV3-1 (or the pseudogene TRBV3-2) and J usage is TRBJ1-2, with 9 nucleotides matching TRBD1. The V gene end was trimmed by 3 bases and the J gene end by 7 bases; junction bases not matched to a gene: 3. Germline V gene sequence: CDR1 LGHDT, CDR2 YNNKEL (reference sequence). The CDR3 has 13 amino acids. The chain's CDR3 is CASSHDRGIGYTF. The CDR3 DNA reads TGTGCCAGCAGCCATGACAGGGGGATTGGCTACACCTTC.

This rearrangement joins TRBV28 to TRBJ2-2, with TRBD1 identical over 7 bases. Trimming cost V 5 bases and J 4 bases; bases outside gene matches: 10. Germline CDR1 is MDHEN and CDR2 is SYDVKM. The CDR3 spans 16 residues. In nucleotides, the CDR3 is TGTGCCAGCAGTCCCTCCGGGACAGTAGTCACCGGGGAGCTGTTTTTT. It specifies CASSPSGTVVTGELFF.

V and J are TRBV19 and TRBJ2-7, with D possibly TRBD1 on 5 matching bases. This CDR3 has 15 residues. Germline assignment: CDR1 LNHDA and CDR2 SQIVND (reference sequence). The V end was cut by 3 bases, the J end by 3 bases, with 15 bases between. The CDR3 sequence is CASSMSRQSYYEQYF. As DNA, the CDR3 is TGTGCCAGTAGTATGTCGCGACAGAGCTACTACGAGCAGTACTTC. The variable domain in full, completed from reference TRBV19 and TRBJ2-7, reads DGGITQSPKYLFRKEGQNVTLSCEQNLNHDAMYWYRQDPGQGLRLIYYSQIVNDFQKGDIAEGYSVSREKKESFPLTVTSAQKNPTAFYLCASSMSRQSYYEQYFGPGTRLTVT.

This chain links TRBV29-1 with TRBJ2-1, with 10 bases matching TRBD1. J gave up 6 bases and V 6 bases, and 5 bases lay outside the gene matches. Per the germline V gene, CDR1 is SQVTM and CDR2 is ANQGSEA. This CDR3 comprises 13 residues. CDR3 amino acids: CSVLRDRGNEQFF. In nucleotides, the CDR3 is TGCAGCGTCCTCCGGGACAGGGGCAATGAGCAGTTCTTC.

The CDR3 protein is CAWKSGTPRGEAFF. In DNA form, the CDR3 reads TGTGCCTGGAAGTCCGGGACACCCAGGGGTGAAGCTTTCTTT. The chain links TRBV30 to TRBJ1-1, with D perhaps matching TRBD1 (6 bases). The CDR3 is 14 amino acids. V was shortened by 4 bases and J by 7 bases, with 19 bases between the two germline ends. Germline assignment: CDR1 GTSNPN and CDR2 SVGIG (reference sequence).